The 11 T cell receptor beta chains below were found in one sample sequenced in a study of cytomegalovirus exposure and HLA in healthy donors. Researchers ran the PCR with 60 Vbeta and 13 Jbeta primers. Clones were read by immunoSEQ multiplex PCR, and TCRdb kept only the in-frame ones, dropping some. This table holds roughly 120,000 clones, 65% to 80% found once. The sample consisted of PBMCs. The receptors derive from a man aged 55 to 70 in good health and CMV-seropositive.

For the CDR3, the DNA is TGTGCCAGCAGCCTCCAAAACATACAGGGATACGAGCAGTACTTC. Its translation: CASSLQNIQGYEQYF. V usage is TRBV7-3 and J usage is TRBJ2-7, with D possibly being TRBD1 (6 bases). CDR3 length: 15 residues. Germline assignment: CDR1 SGHTA and CDR2 FQGTGA. Between the trimmed V and J ends, which lost 5 bases and 4 bases, there was a span of 18 bases.

The chain has TRBV5-1 and TRBJ2-1; the D is unclear. V lost 4 bases to trimming and J lost 4 bases, with 12 bases between them. This CDR3 has 14 residues. The germline gives CDR1 SGHRS, CDR2 YFSETQ. Here the CDR3 DNA reads TGCGCCAGCAGCGCGCAACTGGTGTACAATGAGCAGTTCTTC. Its protein is CASSAQLVYNEQFF.

The V gene is TRBV6-4, the J gene TRBJ2-3; TRBD2 matches at 10 bases. Germline V gene lookup returns CDR1 MRHNA and CDR2 SNTAGT. J lost 3 bases, V lost 0 bases, and 3 bases had no gene match. This CDR3 comprises 16 residues. DNA for the CDR3: TGTGCCAGCAGTGACTCTGCTAGCGGGAGTACAGATACGCAGTATTTT. Translation: CASSDSASGSTDTQYF.

The chain is built from TRBV5-1 and TRBJ1-1; the D gene is possibly TRBD1 (6 bases). The CDR3 extends over 14 amino acids. The V gene's germline CDR1 is SGHRS and CDR2 YFSETQ. The DNA for the CDR3 is TGCGCGTGTACCACAGGGTCTGGGAACACTGAAGCTTTCTTT. Protein: CACTTGSGNTEAFF. Full variable domain (remainder filled in from reference TRBV5-1 and TRBJ1-1): KAGVTQTPRYLIKTRGQQVTLSCSPISGHRSVSWYQQTPGQGLQFLFEYFSETQRNKGNFPGRFSGRQFSNSRSEMNVSTLELGDSALYLCACTTGSGNTEAFFGQGTRLTVV.

V is TRBV4-1 and J is TRBJ1-6; no definite D call. Per the germline V gene, CDR1 is MGHRA and CDR2 is YSYEKL. Trimming pared 0 bases from V and 6 bases from J, leaving 3 bases between. The CDR3 covers 13 residues. CDR3 coding DNA: TGCGCCAGCAGCCAAGATCGTAATTCACCCCTCCACTTT. This encodes CASSQDRNSPLHF.

This rearrangement joins TRBV5-1 to TRBJ1-6, with D maybe TRBD1 (5 bases). V lost 0 bases, J lost 7 bases, and 8 bases lay in between. The CDR3 loop spans 14 amino acids. Per the germline V gene, CDR1 is SGHRS and CDR2 is YFSETQ. Here the CDR3 DNA reads TGCGCCAGCAGCTTGGACAGGAACAATTCACCCCTCCACTTT. This gives the protein CASSLDRNNSPLHF.

The rearrangement joins TRBV10-2 to TRBJ1-6; D is undetermined. The germline V and J ends were trimmed by 6 bases and 13 bases, with 16 bases remaining between them. CDR3 length: 13 amino acids. The germline CDR1 and CDR2 sequences are WSHSY and SAAADI. In nucleotides, the CDR3 is TGCGCCAGCAGGGCCGATAGGAGTTCCCCCCTCCACTTT. It yields the protein CASRADRSSPLHF.

This chain joins TRBV7-8 and TRBJ2-1, with TRBD1 as a possible D gene (6 bases). Trimming stripped 5 bases from V and 12 bases from J, with 20 bases between. The CDR3 totals 14 residues. Germline V CDR1 and CDR2: SGHVS, FQNEAQ. CDR3 protein: CASSPKDSSQGQFF. CDR3 sequence (DNA): TGTGCCAGCAGCCCCAAGGACTCGTCACAGGGGCAGTTCTTC.

The rearrangement links TRBV28 to TRBJ2-1, with D possibly matching TRBD2 (5 bases). V was cut by 5 bases and J by 5 bases, with 16 bases left in between. Germline V gives CDR1 MDHEN, CDR2 SYDVKM. The CDR3 sequence is 15 residues long. The CDR3 sequence is CASSRSSAWNNEQFF. Here the CDR3 DNA reads TGTGCCAGCAGTAGAAGTAGCGCCTGGAACAATGAGCAGTTCTTC.

The chain couples TRBV18 to TRBJ2-7; D is possibly TRBD2 (6 bases). Trimming cost V 6 bases and J 2 bases, with 17 bases left between them. The germline gives CDR1 KGHSH, CDR2 LQKENI. CDR3 length: 15 residues. CDR3 loop: CASSSRGGVPYEQYF. Written as DNA, the CDR3 is TGTGCCAGCTCGTCCAGAGGCGGGGTTCCCTACGAGCAGTACTTC.

CDR3 protein: CASSGYRYSNQPQHF. The CDR3 DNA reads as TGTGCCAGCAGTGGTTACAGATATAGCAATCAGCCCCAGCATTTT. V usage is TRBV2 and J usage is TRBJ1-5, with no clear D. V was shortened by 4 bases and J by 0 bases, with 10 bases between the two germline ends. CDR1 and CDR2 (germline): SNHLY, FYNNEI. CDR3 length: 15 residues.